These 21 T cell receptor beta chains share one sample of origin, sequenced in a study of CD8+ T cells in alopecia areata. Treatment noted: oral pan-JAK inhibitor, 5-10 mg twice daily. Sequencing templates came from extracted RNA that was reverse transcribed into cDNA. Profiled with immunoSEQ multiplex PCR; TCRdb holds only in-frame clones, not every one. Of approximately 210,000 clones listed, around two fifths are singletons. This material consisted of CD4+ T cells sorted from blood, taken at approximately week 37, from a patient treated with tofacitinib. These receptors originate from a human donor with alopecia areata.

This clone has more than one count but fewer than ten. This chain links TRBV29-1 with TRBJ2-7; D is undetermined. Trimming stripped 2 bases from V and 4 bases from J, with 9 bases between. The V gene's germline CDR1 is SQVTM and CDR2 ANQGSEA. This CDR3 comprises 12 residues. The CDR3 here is CSVELSRYEQYF. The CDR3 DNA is TGCAGCGTTGAACTTTCGAGGTACGAGCAGTACTTC.

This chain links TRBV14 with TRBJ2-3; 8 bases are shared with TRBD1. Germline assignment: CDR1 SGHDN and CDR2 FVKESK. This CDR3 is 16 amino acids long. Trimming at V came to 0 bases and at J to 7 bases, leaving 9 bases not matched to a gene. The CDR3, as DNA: TGTGCCAGCAGCCAAGAGACAGGGGCGTGGGTGAATACGCAGTATTTT. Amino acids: CASSQETGAWVNTQYF.

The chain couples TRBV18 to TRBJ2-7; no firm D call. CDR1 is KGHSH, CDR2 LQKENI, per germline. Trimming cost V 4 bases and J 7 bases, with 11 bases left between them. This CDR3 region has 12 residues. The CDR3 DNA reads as TGTGCCAGCTCACTCGAACGCCGGGAGCAGTACTTC. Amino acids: CASSLERREQYF.

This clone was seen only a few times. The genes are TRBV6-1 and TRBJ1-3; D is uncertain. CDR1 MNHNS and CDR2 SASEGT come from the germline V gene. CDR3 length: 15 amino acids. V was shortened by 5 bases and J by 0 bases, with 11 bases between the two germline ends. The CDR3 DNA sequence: TGTGCCAGCAGTCGCTATGGCAGCTCTGGAAACACCATATATTTT. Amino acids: CASSRYGSSGNTIYF.

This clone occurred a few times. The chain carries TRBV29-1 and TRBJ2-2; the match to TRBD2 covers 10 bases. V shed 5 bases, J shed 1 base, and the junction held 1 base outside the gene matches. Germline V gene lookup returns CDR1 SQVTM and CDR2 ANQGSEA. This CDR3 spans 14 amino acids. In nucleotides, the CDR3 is TGCAGCGTTAGGACTAGCGGGAACACCGGGGAGCTGTTTTTT. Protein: CSVRTSGNTGELFF.

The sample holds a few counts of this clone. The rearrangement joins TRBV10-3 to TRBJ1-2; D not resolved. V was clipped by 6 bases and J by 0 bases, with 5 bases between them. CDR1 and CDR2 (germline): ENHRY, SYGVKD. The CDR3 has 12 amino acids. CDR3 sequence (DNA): TGTGCCATCAGAGGACCTAACTATGGCTACACCTTC. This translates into CAIRGPNYGYTF.

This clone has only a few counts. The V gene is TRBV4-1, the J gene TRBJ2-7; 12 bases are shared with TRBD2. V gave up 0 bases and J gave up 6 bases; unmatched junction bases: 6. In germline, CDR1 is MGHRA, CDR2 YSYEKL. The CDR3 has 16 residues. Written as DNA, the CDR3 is TGCGCCAGCAGCCAAGAACAATCTAGCGGGAGGGTCGAGCAGTACTTC. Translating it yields CASSQEQSSGRVEQYF.

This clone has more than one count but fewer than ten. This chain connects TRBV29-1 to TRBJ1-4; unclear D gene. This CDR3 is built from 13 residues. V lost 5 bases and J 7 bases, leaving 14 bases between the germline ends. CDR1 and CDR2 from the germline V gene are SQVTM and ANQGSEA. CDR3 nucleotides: TGCAGCGTTCGGGCAATTGGTGCTGAAAAACTGTTTTTT. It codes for CSVRAIGAEKLFF.

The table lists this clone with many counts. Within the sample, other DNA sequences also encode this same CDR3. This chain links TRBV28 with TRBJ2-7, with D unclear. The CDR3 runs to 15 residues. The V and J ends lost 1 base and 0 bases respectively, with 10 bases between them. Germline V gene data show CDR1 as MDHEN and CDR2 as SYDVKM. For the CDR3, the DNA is TGTGCCAGCAGTTTATCCCCTAGAAGCTCCTACGAGCAGTACTTC. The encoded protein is CASSLSPRSSYEQYF.

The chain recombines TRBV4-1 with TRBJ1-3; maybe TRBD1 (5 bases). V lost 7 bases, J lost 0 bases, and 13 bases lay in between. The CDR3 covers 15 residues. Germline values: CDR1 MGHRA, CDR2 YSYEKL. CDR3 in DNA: TGCGCCAGCAAGGACGGGACGATCTCTGGAAACACCATATATTTT. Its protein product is CASKDGTISGNTIYF.

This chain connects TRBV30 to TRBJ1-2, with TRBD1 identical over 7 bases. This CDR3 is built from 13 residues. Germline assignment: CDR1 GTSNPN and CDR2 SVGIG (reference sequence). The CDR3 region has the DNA TGTACCCCTTCAGCCCAGGGGGGCTTGGGCTACACCTTC. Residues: CTPSAQGGLGYTF.

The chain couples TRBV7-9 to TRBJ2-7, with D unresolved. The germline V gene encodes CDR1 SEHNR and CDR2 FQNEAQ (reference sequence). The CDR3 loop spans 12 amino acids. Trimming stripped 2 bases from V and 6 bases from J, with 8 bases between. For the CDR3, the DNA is TGTGCCAGCAGCTTAACGAGTGCCGAGCAGTACTTC. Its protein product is CASSLTSAEQYF.

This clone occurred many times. The CDR3 DNA sequence: TGTGCCAGCGGCAAGGGTTACGACACTGAAGCTTTCTTT. It specifies CASGKGYDTEAFF. The chain joins TRBV2 to TRBJ1-1; D is ambiguous. Germline values: CDR1 SNHLY, CDR2 FYNNEI. V lost 8 bases, J lost 3 bases, and 13 bases lay in between. The CDR3 totals 13 residues. The entire variable domain, with the rest obtained from reference TRBV2 and TRBJ1-1, is as follows: EPEVTQTPSHQVTQMGQEVILRCVPISNHLYFYWYRQILGQKVEFLVSFYNNEISEKSEIFDDQFSVERPDGSNFTLKIRSTKLEDSAMYFCASGKGYDTEAFFGQGTRLTVV.

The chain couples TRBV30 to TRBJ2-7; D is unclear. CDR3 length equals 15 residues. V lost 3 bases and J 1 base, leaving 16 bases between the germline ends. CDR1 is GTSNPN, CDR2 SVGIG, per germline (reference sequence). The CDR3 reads CAWRQVRVQSYEQYF. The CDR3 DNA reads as TGTGCCTGGAGGCAAGTCCGGGTCCAATCCTACGAGCAGTACTTC.

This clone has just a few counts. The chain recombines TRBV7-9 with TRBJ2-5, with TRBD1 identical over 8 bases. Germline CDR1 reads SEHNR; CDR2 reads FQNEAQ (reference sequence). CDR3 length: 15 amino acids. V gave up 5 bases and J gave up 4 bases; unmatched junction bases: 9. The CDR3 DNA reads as TGTGCCAGCAGCCCCAGGGCAGGGGGCGCAGAGACCCAGTACTTC. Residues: CASSPRAGGAETQYF.

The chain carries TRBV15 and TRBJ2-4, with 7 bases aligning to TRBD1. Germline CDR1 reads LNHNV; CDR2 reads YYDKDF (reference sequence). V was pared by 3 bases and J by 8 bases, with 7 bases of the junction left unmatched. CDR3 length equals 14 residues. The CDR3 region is CATSRAGTADIQYF. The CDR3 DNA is TGTGCCACCAGCAGGGCCGGGACAGCGGACATTCAGTACTTC.

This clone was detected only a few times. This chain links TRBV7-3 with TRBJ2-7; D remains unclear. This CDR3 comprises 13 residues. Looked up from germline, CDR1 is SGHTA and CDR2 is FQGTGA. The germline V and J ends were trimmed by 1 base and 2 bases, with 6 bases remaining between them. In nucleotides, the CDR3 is TGTGCCAGCAGCTTAAATTCGGCCTACGAGCAGTACTTC. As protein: CASSLNSAYEQYF. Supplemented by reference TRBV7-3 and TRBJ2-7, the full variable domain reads GAGVSQTPSNKVTEKGKYVELRCDPISGHTALYWYRQSLGQGPEFLIYFQGTGAADDSGLPNDRFFAVRPEGSVSTLKIQRTERGDSAVYLCASSLNSAYEQYFGPGTRLTVT.

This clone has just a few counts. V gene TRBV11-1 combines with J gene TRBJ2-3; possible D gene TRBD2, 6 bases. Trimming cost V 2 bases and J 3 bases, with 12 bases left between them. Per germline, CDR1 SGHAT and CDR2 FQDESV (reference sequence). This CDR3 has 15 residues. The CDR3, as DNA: TGTGCCAGCAGCTTACTCACGGGAGTTACAGATACGCAGTATTTT. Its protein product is CASSLLTGVTDTQYF. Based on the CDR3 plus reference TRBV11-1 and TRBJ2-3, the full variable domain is EAEVAQSPRYKITEKSQAVAFWCDPISGHATLYWYRQILGQGPELLVQFQDESVVDDSQLPKDRFSAERLKGVDSTLKIQPAELGDSAMYLCASSLLTGVTDTQYFGPGTRLTVL.

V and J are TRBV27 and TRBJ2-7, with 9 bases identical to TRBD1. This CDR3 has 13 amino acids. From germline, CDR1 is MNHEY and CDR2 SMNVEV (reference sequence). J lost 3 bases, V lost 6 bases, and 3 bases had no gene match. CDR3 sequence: CASSGTGLYEQYF. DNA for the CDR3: TGTGCCAGCAGCGGGACAGGGCTCTACGAGCAGTACTTC.

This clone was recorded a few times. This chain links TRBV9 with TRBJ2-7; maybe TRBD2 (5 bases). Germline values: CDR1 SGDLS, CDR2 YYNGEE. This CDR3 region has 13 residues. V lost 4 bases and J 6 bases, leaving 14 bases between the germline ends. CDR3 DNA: TGTGCCAGCAGCCCCTCGGGTGAGGGCGAGCAGTACTTC. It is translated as CASSPSGEGEQYF.

The CDR3 DNA reads as TGTGCCAGCAGCTCTGACAGGGTACAGCCCCAGCATTTT. Protein product: CASSSDRVQPQHF. This chain connects TRBV7-2 to TRBJ1-5; TRBD1 matches 7 bases. CDR3 length equals 13 residues. Germline V gene sequence: CDR1 SGHTA, CDR2 FQGNSA. Trimming at V came to 4 bases and at J to 7 bases, leaving 4 bases not matched to a gene. Based on the CDR3 plus reference TRBV7-2 and TRBJ1-5, the full variable domain is GAGVSQSPSNKVTEKGKDVELRCDPISGHTALYWYRQSLGQGLEFLIYFQGNSAPDKSGLPSDRFSAERTGGSVSTLTIQRTQQEDSAVYLCASSSDRVQPQHFGDGTRLSIL.